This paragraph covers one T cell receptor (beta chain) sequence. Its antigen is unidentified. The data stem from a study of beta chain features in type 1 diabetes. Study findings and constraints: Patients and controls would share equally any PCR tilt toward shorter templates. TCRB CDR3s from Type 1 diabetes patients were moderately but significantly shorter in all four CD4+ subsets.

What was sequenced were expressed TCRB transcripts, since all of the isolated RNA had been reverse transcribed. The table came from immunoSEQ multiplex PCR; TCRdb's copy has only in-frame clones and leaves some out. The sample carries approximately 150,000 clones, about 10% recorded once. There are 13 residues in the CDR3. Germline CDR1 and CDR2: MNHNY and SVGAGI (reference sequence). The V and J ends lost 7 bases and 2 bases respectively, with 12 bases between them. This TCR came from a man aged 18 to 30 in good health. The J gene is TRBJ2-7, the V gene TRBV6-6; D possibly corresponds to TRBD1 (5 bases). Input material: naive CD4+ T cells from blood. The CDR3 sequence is CASNLQETYEQYF. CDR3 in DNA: TGTGCCAGCAACCTACAGGAGACCTACGAGCAGTACTTC.